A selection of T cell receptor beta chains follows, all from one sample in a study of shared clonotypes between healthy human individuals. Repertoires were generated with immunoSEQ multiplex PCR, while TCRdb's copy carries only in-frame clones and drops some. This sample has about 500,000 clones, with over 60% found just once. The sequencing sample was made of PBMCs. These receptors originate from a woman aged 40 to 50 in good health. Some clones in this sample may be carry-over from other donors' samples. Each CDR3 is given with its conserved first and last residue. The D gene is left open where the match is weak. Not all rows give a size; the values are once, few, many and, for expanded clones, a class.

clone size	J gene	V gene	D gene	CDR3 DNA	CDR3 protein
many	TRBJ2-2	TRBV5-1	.	TGCGCCAGCAGCTCCCAGGGGAGCACCGGGGAGCTGTTTTTT	CASSSQGSTGELFF
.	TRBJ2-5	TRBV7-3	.	TGTGCCAGCAGCTTAATAGGCCGCATGGGGACCCAGTACTTC	CASSLIGRMGTQYF
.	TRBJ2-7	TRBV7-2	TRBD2	TGTGCCAGCAGCTTAGTCACTAGCGGACCCTGCGAGCAGTACTTC	CASSLVTSGPCEQYF
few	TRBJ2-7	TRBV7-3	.	TGTGCCAGCAGCTTAAGGCAGGGCCTAGAGCAGTACTTC	CASSLRQGLEQYF
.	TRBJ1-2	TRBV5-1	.	TGCGCCAGCAGTCTCAACATGGAGGGCTACACCTTC	CASSLNMEGYTF
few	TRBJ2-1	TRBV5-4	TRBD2	TGTGCCAGCAGCTCAGATACTAGCGGGAGAGAGTTCTTC	CASSSDTSGREFF
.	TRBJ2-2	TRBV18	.	TGTGCCAGCTCACCCTTCCTTGAACTAGCGAACACCGGGGAGCTGTTTTTT	CASSPFLELANTGELFF
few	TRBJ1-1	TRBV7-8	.	TGTGCCAGCAGCATCTACAGCCTCATGAACACTGAAGCTTTCTTT	CASSIYSLMNTEAFF
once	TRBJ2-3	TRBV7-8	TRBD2	TGTGCCAGCAGCCCTAGCGGGAGAGGCGATACGCAGTATTTT	CASSPSGRGDTQYF
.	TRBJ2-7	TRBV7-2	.	TGTGCCAGCAGCCCCCCCGCGGGTACCTACGAGCAGTACTTC	CASSPPAGTYEQYF
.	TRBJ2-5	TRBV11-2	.	TGTGCCAGCAGCCGGACTCTGAGGGGGACCCAGTACTTC	CASSRTLRGTQYF
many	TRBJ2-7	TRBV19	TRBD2	TGTGCCAGTAGTATGACTAGCGGGTCCTCCTACGAGCAGTACTTC	CASSMTSGSSYEQYF
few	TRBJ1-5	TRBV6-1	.	TGTGCCAGCAGTGCCCGCGGGGGACGGGCGGAAAATCAGCCCCAGCATTTT	CASSARGGRAENQPQHF
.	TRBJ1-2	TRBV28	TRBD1	TGTGCCAGCAGTTTAGCCAGGGGGGAAGGCTACACCTTC	CASSLARGEGYTF
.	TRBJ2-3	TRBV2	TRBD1	TGTGCCAGCAGTGGGGACAGTTATTTAGATACGCAGTATTTT	CASSGDSYLDTQYF
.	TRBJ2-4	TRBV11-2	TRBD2	TGTGCCAGCAGCTTAGGAACTAGCGTGAACATTCAGTACTTC	CASSLGTSVNIQYF
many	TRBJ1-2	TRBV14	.	TGTGCCAGCAGCCAACTGGGGGCGCATCCCTATGGCTACACCTTC	CASSQLGAHPYGYTF
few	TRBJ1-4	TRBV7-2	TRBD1	TGTGCCAGCAGCTACAGGGGAATCAATGAAAAACTGTTTTTT	CASSYRGINEKLFF
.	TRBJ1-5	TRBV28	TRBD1	TGTGCCAGTACCGGGACAGGGGGCTCGATTCAGCCCCAGCATTTT	CASTGTGGSIQPQHF
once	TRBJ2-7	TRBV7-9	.	TGTGCCAGCAGCTTAACCGAGACATTTTCCTACGAGCAGTACTTC	CASSLTETFSYEQYF
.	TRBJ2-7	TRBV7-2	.	TGTGCCAGCAGCTTTTCCGGGGCCACCTACGAGCAGTACTTC	CASSFSGATYEQYF
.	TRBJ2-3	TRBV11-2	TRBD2	TGTGCCAGCAGCTTAGATGGGGCGGGAGCCACAGATACGCAGTATTTT	CASSLDGAGATDTQYF
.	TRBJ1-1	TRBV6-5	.	TGTGCCAGCAGTTACTCCCCTGGATTGAACACTGAAGCTTTCTTT	CASSYSPGLNTEAFF
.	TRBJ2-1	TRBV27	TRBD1	TGTGCCAGCAGTTTATTCGACAGGGGGGACTACAATGAGCAGTTCTTC	CASSLFDRGDYNEQFF
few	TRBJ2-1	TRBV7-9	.	TGTGCCAGCAGCCAGCCGGGGAGAAGAGTCAATGAGCAGTTCTTC	CASSQPGRRVNEQFF
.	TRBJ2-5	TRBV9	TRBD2	TGTGCCAGCAGCGTAGAAGCGGGAGCAGAGACCCAGTACTTC	CASSVEAGAETQYF
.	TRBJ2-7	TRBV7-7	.	TGTGCCAGCAGCTTTGGGTCGTCCTACGAGCAGTACTTC	CASSFGSSYEQYF
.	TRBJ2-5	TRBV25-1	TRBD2	TGTGCCAGCAGTGCAGGTCTAGCGGGAATGGCCCAGTACTTC	CASSAGLAGMAQYF
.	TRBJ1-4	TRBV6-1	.	TGTGCCAGCAGTGAAAAACTTCCGGCGGCAACTAATGAAAAACTGTTTTTT	CASSEKLPAATNEKLFF
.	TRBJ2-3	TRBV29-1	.	TGCAGCGTTGATAAGGGTTTCTTAGCAGATACGCAGTATTTT	CSVDKGFLADTQYF
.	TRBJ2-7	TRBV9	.	TGTGCCAGCAGCGTAGGCGGACGGACTGACTACGAGCAGTACTTC	CASSVGGRTDYEQYF
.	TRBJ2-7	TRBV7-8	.	TGTGCCAGCAGCTTCTCGCTTAGCTCCTACGAGCAGTACTTC	CASSFSLSSYEQYF
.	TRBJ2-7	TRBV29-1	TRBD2	TGCAGCGTTGAAGACCCTAGCGGGCACTCCTACGAGCAGTACTTC	CSVEDPSGHSYEQYF
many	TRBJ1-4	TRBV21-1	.	TGTGCCAGCAAACCTTCGGGACAGCTAGATGCGAGTAATGAAAAACTGTTTTTT	CASKPSGQLDASNEKLFF
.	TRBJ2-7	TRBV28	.	TGTGCCAGCAGTTTCCTAGGGGCCTACGAGCAGTACTTC	CASSFLGAYEQYF
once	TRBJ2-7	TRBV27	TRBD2	TGTGCCAGCAGTTTAAGGCCTAGCGGAACCTACGAGCAGTACTTC	CASSLRPSGTYEQYF
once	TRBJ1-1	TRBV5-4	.	TGTGCCAGCAGCTTGGATGGGGGGGGCCGGTTGGACACTGAAGCTTTCTTT	CASSLDGGGRLDTEAFF
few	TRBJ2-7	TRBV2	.	TGTGCCAGCAGGGTAGCGACCGAGCAGTACTTC	CASRVATEQYF
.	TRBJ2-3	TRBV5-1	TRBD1	TGCGCCAGCAGCTCCGGACAGGGTCCCGATACGCAGTATTTT	CASSSGQGPDTQYF
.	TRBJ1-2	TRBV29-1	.	TGCAGCGTTGAGGAGGGAAATGGCTACACCTTC	CSVEEGNGYTF
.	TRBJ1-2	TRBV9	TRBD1	TGTGCCAGCAGCGCAGGGACAGGGAGTATCGCGCTTGGCTACACCTTC	CASSAGTGSIALGYTF
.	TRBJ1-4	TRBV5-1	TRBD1	TGCGCCAGCAGCTTGGGACAGGGGTTCACTAATGAAAAACTGCTTTTT	CASSLGQGFTNEKLLF
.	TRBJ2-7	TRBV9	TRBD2	TGTGCCAGCAGCGTAGGACTAGCGGAACCCTACGAGCAGTACTTC	CASSVGLAEPYEQYF
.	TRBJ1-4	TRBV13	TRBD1	TGTGCCAGCAGTTACCGACAGGGGAAGGAAAAACTGTTTTTT	CASSYRQGKEKLFF
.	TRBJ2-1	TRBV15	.	TGTGCCACCAGCAGTTGGGCTAGCGTATCCAATGAGCAGTTCTTC	CATSSWASVSNEQFF
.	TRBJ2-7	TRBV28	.	TGTGCCACCACCCGGGGACTCCTCAGCTCCTACGAGCAGTACTTC	CATTRGLLSSYEQYF
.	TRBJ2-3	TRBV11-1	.	TGTGCCAGCAGCTTCTACACAGATACGCAGTATTTT	CASSFYTDTQYF
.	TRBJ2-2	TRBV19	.	TGTGCCAGTAGTGGGGCCGGGGAGCTGTTTTTT	CASSGAGELFF
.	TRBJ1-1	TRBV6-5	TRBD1	TGTGCCAGCAGTTACTCGCCTCCGGGACAGGGGGGGACTTTCTTT	CASSYSPPGQGGTFF
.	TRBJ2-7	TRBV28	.	TGTGCCAGCAGTTTCTACCGCTACTCCGAGCAGTACTTC	CASSFYRYSEQYF
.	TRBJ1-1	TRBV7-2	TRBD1	TGTGCCAGCAGCGCCACAGGGGAGACTGAAGCTTTCTTT	CASSATGETEAFF
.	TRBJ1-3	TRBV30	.	TGTGCCTGGAGTGCGGGACCTCAGGTGGGAAACACCATATATTTT	CAWSAGPQVGNTIYF
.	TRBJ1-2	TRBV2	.	TGTGCCAGAACGTCAGCTAACTATGGCTACACCTTC	CARTSANYGYTF